The 12 T cell receptor beta chains below come from one sample, sequenced in a study of shared clonotypes between healthy human individuals. The naive CD8 fraction comprised CD45RO-negative cells positively selected for CCR7 and excluded terminally differentiated effector memory CD45RA+ cells. The data were produced by immunoSEQ multiplex PCR, yet TCRdb's version contains in-frame clones alone and is incomplete. The sample records some 2,000,000 clones, about 95% being singletons. Sequencing was carried out using naive CD8+ T cells sorted from blood. Every receptor here comes from a man between 18 and 29 years old in good health.

The genes are TRBV27 and TRBJ2-1; D remains ambiguous. The CDR3 contains 14 residues. Trimming took 2 bases from V and 9 from J, leaving 14 bases between them. Germline V gene data show CDR1 as MNHEY and CDR2 as SMNVEV (reference sequence). The chain's CDR3 is CASSLPDSLGEQFF. CDR3 sequence (DNA): TGTGCCAGCAGTTTACCCGACTCATTGGGTGAGCAGTTCTTC.

The chain links TRBV5-3 to TRBJ2-2; 13 bases fit TRBD2. TRBV5-3 is reported as an ORF; its role is uncertain. Trimming removed 3 bases from V and 7 bases from J; junction bases left unmatched: 12. This CDR3 contains 18 residues. The CDR3 DNA reads TGTGCCAGAAGCTCAATAGGACTAGCGGGAGTCTCAAGCGGGGAGCTGTTTTTT. Translating gives CARSSIGLAGVSSGELFF.

In the case of this clone: At the DNA level, this CDR3 is encoded by other sequences in the same sample as well. The J gene is TRBJ2-5, the V gene TRBV4-1; D gene uncertain. Germline V gene data show CDR1 as MGHRA and CDR2 as YSYEKL. The CDR3 contains 14 residues. V lost 2 bases to trimming and J lost 0 bases, with 7 bases between them. CDR3 DNA: TGCGCCAGCAGCCAAAGGCTCTACCAAGAGACCCAGTACTTC. Its translation: CASSQRLYQETQYF.

This chain joins TRBV4-1 and TRBJ2-1; D is perhaps TRBD2 (6 bases). Trimming removed 0 bases from V and 14 bases from J, with 17 bases in between. This CDR3 has 14 residues. The V gene's germline CDR1 is MGHRA and CDR2 YSYEKL. The CDR3 nucleotides read TGCGCCAGCAGCCAAGAGAATGGCGGGACCCCGGAGTTCTTC. Protein product: CASSQENGGTPEFF.

The rearrangement links TRBV28 to TRBJ1-5; 7 bases map to TRBD1. Germline V gene lookup returns CDR1 MDHEN and CDR2 SYDVKM. The trim removed 7 bases at V and 6 bases at J, leaving 9 bases unmatched. The CDR3 has 14 amino acids. The DNA for the CDR3 is TGTGCCAGCACCCTGAGACAGGGTAGTCAGCCCCAGCATTTT. It specifies CASTLRQGSQPQHF.

J is TRBJ2-7 and V is TRBV6-5; 9 bases are shared with TRBD1. V lost 5 bases to trimming and J lost 1 base; unmatched junction nucleotides: 3. Germline V gives CDR1 MNHEY, CDR2 SVGAGI. This CDR3 has 14 residues. CDR3 loop: CASSDRGRSYEQYF. Written as DNA, the CDR3 is TGTGCCAGCAGTGACAGGGGGAGATCCTACGAGCAGTACTTC.

The chain uses TRBV4-3 and TRBJ2-2; 7 bases match TRBD2. The germline V gene encodes CDR1 LGHNA and CDR2 YSLEER. The CDR3 runs to 18 residues. After removal of 0 bases from V and 6 bases from J, the junction contained 13 bases not matched to a gene. Written as DNA, the CDR3 is TGCGCCAGCAGCCAAGATGCGTTAACTAGCGTAGCCGCCGGGGAGCTGTTTTTT. Translation: CASSQDALTSVAAGELFF.

The chain recombines TRBV7-9 with TRBJ1-2; TRBD1 matches at 10 bases. Trimming took 1 base from V and 0 from J; bases not matched to a gene: 2. Germline V lookup: CDR1 SEHNR, CDR2 FQNEAQ (reference sequence). CDR3 size: 16 residues. CDR3 residues: CASSLGGTGANYGYTF. CDR3 coding DNA: TGTGCCAGCAGCTTAGGAGGGACAGGGGCTAACTATGGCTACACCTTC.

The V call is TRBV19, the J call TRBJ2-2; D gene ambiguous. V was shortened by 5 bases and J by 0 bases, with 4 bases between the two germline ends. Germline CDR1 reads LNHDA; CDR2 reads SQIVND (reference sequence). This CDR3 has 13 residues. CDR3 DNA sequence: TGTGCCAGTAGTTTTGCGAACACCGGGGAGCTGTTTTTT. Translating it yields CASSFANTGELFF.

The genes are TRBV6-5 and TRBJ1-5, with D unresolved. Germline values: CDR1 MNHEY, CDR2 SVGAGI. The CDR3 contains 15 residues. Trimming left V 4 bases short and J 0 bases short, with 10 bases between. CDR3 sequence: CASSSAAYSNQPQHF. In nucleotides, the CDR3 is TGTGCCAGCAGTTCTGCAGCGTATAGCAATCAGCCCCAGCATTTT.

The chain joins TRBV7-9 to TRBJ2-7; TRBD1 aligns across 7 bases. Germline-derived CDR1 and CDR2 are SEHNR and FQNEAQ (reference sequence). V shed 1 base, J shed 5 bases, and the junction held 2 bases outside the gene matches. CDR3 length equals 13 residues. The CDR3 region is CASSLDRGDEQYF. CDR3 bases: TGTGCCAGCAGCTTAGACAGGGGTGACGAGCAGTACTTC.

The rearrangement links TRBV7-9 to TRBJ1-5; D unresolved. The CDR3 consists of 11 residues. V was shortened by 5 bases and J by 6 bases, with 5 bases between the two germline ends. Germline V gene lookup returns CDR1 SEHNR and CDR2 FQNEAQ (reference sequence). CDR3 sequence (DNA): TGTGCCAGCAGCGACGCTCAGCCCCAGCATTTT. Translating it yields CASSDAQPQHF.